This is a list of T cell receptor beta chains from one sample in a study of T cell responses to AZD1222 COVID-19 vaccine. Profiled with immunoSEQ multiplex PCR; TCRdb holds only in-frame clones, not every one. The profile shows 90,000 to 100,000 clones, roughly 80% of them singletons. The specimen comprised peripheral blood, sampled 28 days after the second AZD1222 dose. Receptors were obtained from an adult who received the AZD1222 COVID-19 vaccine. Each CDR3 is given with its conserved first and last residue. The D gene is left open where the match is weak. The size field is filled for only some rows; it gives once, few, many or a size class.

CDR3 DNA: TGTGCCAGCAGCCAAGGTCTGGGGTTTGAGCAGTTCTTC
CDR3 protein: CASSQGLGFEQFF
CDR3 length: 13
V gene: TRBV3-1/TRBV3-2
clone size: NA
J gene: TRBJ2-1
D gene: NA

CDR3 DNA: TGTGCCAGCAGTGATGGTGGGAGATGGGAAAATGAGCAGTTCTTC
CDR3 protein: CASSDGGRWENEQFF
CDR3 length: 15
V gene: TRBV2
clone size: NA
J gene: TRBJ2-1
D gene: NA

CDR3 DNA: TGTGCCAGCAGCCACGATGGGACAGGGGCCTCCTCCTATGGCTACACCTTC
CDR3 protein: CASSHDGTGASSYGYTF
CDR3 length: 17
V gene: TRBV3-1/TRBV3-2
clone size: NA
J gene: TRBJ1-2
D gene: TRBD1

CDR3 DNA: TGTGCCAGCAGCTTAGCCCGGCAGGGGGCCAACTATGGCTACACCTTC
CDR3 protein: CASSLARQGANYGYTF
CDR3 length: 16
V gene: TRBV7-9
clone size: NA
J gene: TRBJ1-2
D gene: TRBD1

CDR3 DNA: TGTGCCAGTAGTCCGAGCAGGGAAAATAATTCACCCCTCCACTTT
CDR3 protein: CASSPSRENNSPLHF
CDR3 length: 15
V gene: TRBV19
clone size: NA
J gene: TRBJ1-6
D gene: NA

CDR3 DNA: TGTGCCAGCAGCAACGGGCAGGGTACGGGTTCACCCCTCCACTTT
CDR3 protein: CASSNGQGTGSPLHF
CDR3 length: 15
V gene: TRBV6-5
clone size: NA
J gene: TRBJ1-6
D gene: NA

CDR3 DNA: TGTGCCAGCAAGGTCGCCGGGATCGATACGCAGTATTTT
CDR3 protein: CASKVAGIDTQYF
CDR3 length: 13
V gene: TRBV27
clone size: NA
J gene: TRBJ2-3
D gene: NA

CDR3 DNA: TGTGCCAGCAGTTACTCGCCGCGGACCTTGACCTACGAGCAGTACTTC
CDR3 protein: CASSYSPRTLTYEQYF
CDR3 length: 16
V gene: TRBV6-5
clone size: NA
J gene: TRBJ2-7
D gene: NA

CDR3 DNA: TGTGCCAGCAGCGAACTTACGGCTGGGAGGGCTTTCTTT
CDR3 protein: CASSELTAGRAFF
CDR3 length: 13
V gene: TRBV7-8
clone size: NA
J gene: TRBJ1-1
D gene: NA

CDR3 DNA: TGTGCCAGCAGACTAACAGTCGCCGGGGGGGCCGGGGAGCTGTTTTTT
CDR3 protein: CASRLTVAGGAGELFF
CDR3 length: 16
V gene: TRBV5-4
clone size: NA
J gene: TRBJ2-2
D gene: TRBD2

CDR3 DNA: TGTGCCAGCGACAACACTGGGCGGACAGCTAACACTGAAGCTTTCTTT
CDR3 protein: CASDNTGRTANTEAFF
CDR3 length: 16
V gene: TRBV7-9
clone size: NA
J gene: TRBJ1-1
D gene: NA

CDR3 DNA: TGCGCCAGCAGCTTTGGTGCCAGTGCTAACTATGGCTACACCTTC
CDR3 protein: CASSFGASANYGYTF
CDR3 length: 15
V gene: TRBV5-1
clone size: once
J gene: TRBJ1-2
D gene: NA

CDR3 DNA: TGCGCCAGCAGCCGATTGGACTACAATGAGCAGTTCTTC
CDR3 protein: CASSRLDYNEQFF
CDR3 length: 13
V gene: TRBV5-1
clone size: NA
J gene: TRBJ2-1
D gene: NA

CDR3 DNA: TGTGCCAGCAGCACTACAGGGGAGCCAGAGCAGTTCTTC
CDR3 protein: CASSTTGEPEQFF
CDR3 length: 13
V gene: TRBV9
clone size: once
J gene: TRBJ2-1
D gene: TRBD1

CDR3 DNA: TGTGCCAGTAGTATCGGTAACACTGAAGCTTTCTTT
CDR3 protein: CASSIGNTEAFF
CDR3 length: 12
V gene: TRBV19
clone size: NA
J gene: TRBJ1-1
D gene: NA

CDR3 DNA: TGTGCCAGCAGGGGACAGGGAAATAATGAAAAACTGTTTTTT
CDR3 protein: CASRGQGNNEKLFF
CDR3 length: 14
V gene: TRBV6-5
clone size: NA
J gene: TRBJ1-4
D gene: TRBD1

CDR3 DNA: TGTGCCAGCTCACGCCTTCTCGAGGTATTGGAAGAGACCCAGTACTTC
CDR3 protein: CASSRLLEVLEETQYF
CDR3 length: 16
V gene: TRBV18
clone size: NA
J gene: TRBJ2-5
D gene: NA

CDR3 DNA: TGCGCCAGCAGGAGACAGGGATCCTACGAGCAGTACTTC
CDR3 protein: CASRRQGSYEQYF
CDR3 length: 13
V gene: TRBV10-2
clone size: NA
J gene: TRBJ2-7
D gene: TRBD1

CDR3 DNA: TGTGCCAGCAGTTCCTACGGGACAGGGCATGGCTACACCTTC
CDR3 protein: CASSSYGTGHGYTF
CDR3 length: 14
V gene: TRBV27
clone size: few
J gene: TRBJ1-2
D gene: TRBD1

CDR3 DNA: TGTGCCAGCAGCTTAGCGGTACAGGGCACCGGGGAGCTGTTTTTT
CDR3 protein: CASSLAVQGTGELFF
CDR3 length: 15
V gene: TRBV7-2
clone size: NA
J gene: TRBJ2-2
D gene: NA

CDR3 DNA: TGCGCCAGCAGCCTAAATGGACAGGGCGAAGGCTACACCTTC
CDR3 protein: CASSLNGQGEGYTF
CDR3 length: 14
V gene: TRBV5-1
clone size: NA
J gene: TRBJ1-2
D gene: TRBD1

CDR3 DNA: TGCGCCAGCAGTGAGTCGCACAGGGTCTACGAGCAGTACTTC
CDR3 protein: CASSESHRVYEQYF
CDR3 length: 14
V gene: TRBV10-1
clone size: NA
J gene: TRBJ2-7
D gene: NA

CDR3 DNA: TGTGCCAGCAGTAACAGGGGAACCTACACCTTC
CDR3 protein: CASSNRGTYTF
CDR3 length: 11
V gene: TRBV12-3/TRBV12-4
clone size: NA
J gene: TRBJ1-2
D gene: TRBD1